The subject of this entry is one T cell receptor (beta chain). It has no known antigen specificity. It has no much larger one-base neighbor in the sample; base qualities were not kept. The trial excluded patients who had a history of autoimmune disease or who were on systemic immunosuppression. Peripheral blood for TCR sequencing was collected from all dose cohorts at baseline, on cycle 4 day 1, and on cycle 7 day 1. The samples were taken from a phase I, first-in-human, multicenter, open-label dose-escalation trial of ivuxolimab. Adults with locally advanced or metastatic melanoma, renal cell carcinoma, hepatocellular carcinoma or head and neck squamous cell carcinoma were enrolled in the trial. CD4+ and CD8+ T cells were sorted separately from peripheral blood before TCR sequencing. This sample stems from a study of OX40 agonist ivuxolimab in advanced cancers. Context from the whole study: The costimulatory receptor OX40 (CD134) was targeted by ivuxolimab, a fully human IgG2 agonistic monoclonal antibody. Intravenous ivuxolimab was administered to patients every 2 weeks at six dose levels: 0.01, 0.1, 0.3, 1.5, 3 and 10 mg/kg. Of the approximately 50 dose-escalation patients, hepatocellular carcinoma was present in 19, melanoma in approximately 15, renal cell carcinoma in 9 and head and neck cancer in 9. In the dose-escalation cohort, 82.7% of patients were male, and the mean age was 60 years with a range of 23 to 79. Patients were allowed to have had prior anti-PD-1, anti-PD-L1 or anti-CTLA-4 therapy, and around 41% of the dose-escalation patients had previously received checkpoint inhibitors. Partial responses were achieved by three dose-escalation patients, of whom one had hepatocellular carcinoma and two had cutaneous melanoma. The purpose of peripheral TCRbeta sequencing was to test whether ivuxolimab changed TCR sequence diversity and led to clonal T-cell expansion. The monotherapy dose-escalation portion (N of about 50 patients) of the phase I ivuxolimab trial is reported in the paper.

For CDR1 and CDR2, the germline V gene lists SNHLY and FYNNEI. The CDR3 starts with the cysteine, ends with the phenylalanine, and has 16 residues. The sequence is cut down to CDR3 DNA, 48 bases in frame from base 1. V loses 4 bases of germline sequence and J loses 1 base, and the interval between the two ends is 15 bases. The research as a whole found: Partial responders in the 0.1-3.0 mg/kg groups had among the lowest normalized peripheral clonal expansion, especially among CD8+ T cells. After ivuxolimab, expanded clones were on average more numerous among CD8+ T cells than among CD4+ T cells. Low levels of normalized T-cell clonal expansion were also seen in some patients who did not respond. Which antigens the clonally expanded peripheral T cells were specific for was not determined. At doses from 0.1 to 3.0 mg/kg, clonal expansion was seen in both CD4+ and CD8+ blood T cells between baseline and week 6.

For sequencing of the TCRbeta CDR3 region, genomic DNA was extracted from the sorted cells. TCRbeta CDR3 regions were sequenced using the immunoSEQ Assay. As stored in TCRdb, this immuneACCESS dataset retains in-frame rearrangements with V and J assigned. A fraction of the clones does not appear; measured against another copy, unresolved V genes explain less than half of the discrepancy, and the remainder lacks a known reason. The sample has tens of thousands of clones on record, around 87% of them singletons. About 5.6% of the sample lies in the top ten. The source material was CD4+ or CD8+ T cells sorted from blood, sampled in a trial of the OX40 agonist ivuxolimab. The V gene is TRBV2 and the J gene is TRBJ2-3; confidence is insufficient to name the D gene. This TCR came from an adult with an advanced solid tumor such as melanoma, head and neck, liver or kidney cancer. The CDR3 reads CASSAGRRAGTDTQYF. The DNA sequence is given as TGTGCCAGCAGTGCCGGACGCCGGGCGGGCACAGATACGCAGTATTTT.